The entry below describes one TCR beta chain. The record originates from a study of blood T cell repertoires in COVID-19. Study summary: Sources were T cells, B-cell-depleted T cells, or PBMCs; the material itself was cDNA or gDNA.

Those who participated ranged in age from roughly 18 to 90 years and resided in around 22 US areas. Assay used: immunoSEQ multiplex PCR; TCRdb lists only in-frame clones, some missing. Among about 82,000 clones listed, around 88% were seen once. CDR3 length: 12 residues. Germline-derived CDR1 and CDR2 are SQVTM and ANQGSEA. With 4 bases removed from V and 3 bases from J, the gap between germline ends came to 10 bases. The receptor was derived from a woman between 50 and 59 years old with acute COVID-19. The chain uses TRBV29-1 and TRBJ2-7; D might be TRBD1 (6 bases). Sample: PBMCs or T cells enriched from blood (not recorded which). The CDR3 reads CSVGGQNYEQYF. The CDR3 nucleotides read TGCAGCGTTGGGGGACAAAACTACGAGCAGTACTTC.